The clone carrying this T cell receptor beta chain was recorded only once. The data were taken from a study of blood T cell repertoires in COVID-19. Study summary: COVID-19 samples collected from the United States, Italy and Spain covered acute and convalescent phases. Sample material is recorded as cDNA or gDNA derived from T cells, B-cell-depleted T cells, or PBMCs.

Trimming cost V 6 bases and J 8 bases; bases outside gene matches: 15. The CDR3 extends over 16 amino acids. Germline-derived CDR1 and CDR2 are MRHNA and SNTAGT. Authors' methods: Amplification of reference gene primers was used by the study to estimate nucleated cell counts. Only in-frame clones appear in the TCRdb table, and some are missing; sequencing was by immunoSEQ multiplex PCR. V and J calls plus clone size are reproduced from that table; the DNA served to infer D and trimming. The table lists just over 15,000 clones, 75% to 90% of them singletons. This clonotype was sampled from a human donor in a cohort sampled during active COVID-19. The chain combines TRBV6-4 with TRBJ2-3; 9 bases map to TRBD2. Sequenced input: peripheral blood. As DNA, the CDR3 is TGTGCCAGCAGCCCGACTCGGCGGGAGGGCCAGGGTACGCAGTATTTT. Residues: CASSPTRREGQGTQYF.